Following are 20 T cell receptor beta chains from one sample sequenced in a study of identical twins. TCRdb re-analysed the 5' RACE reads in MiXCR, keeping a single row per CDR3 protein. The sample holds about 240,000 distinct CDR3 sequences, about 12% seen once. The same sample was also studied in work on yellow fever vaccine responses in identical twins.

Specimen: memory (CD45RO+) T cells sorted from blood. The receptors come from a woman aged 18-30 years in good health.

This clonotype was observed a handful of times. The CDR3 reads CASSDFGTSDNEQFF. The CDR3 DNA sequence: TGTGCCAGCAGTGATTTCGGGACTAGCGACAATGAGCAGTTCTTC. This chain joins TRBV2 and TRBJ2-1; 10 bases are a match to TRBD2. There are 15 residues in the CDR3. J was trimmed by 5 bases and V by 3 bases; bases with no gene match: 4. Germline-derived CDR1 and CDR2 are SNHLY and FYNNEI.

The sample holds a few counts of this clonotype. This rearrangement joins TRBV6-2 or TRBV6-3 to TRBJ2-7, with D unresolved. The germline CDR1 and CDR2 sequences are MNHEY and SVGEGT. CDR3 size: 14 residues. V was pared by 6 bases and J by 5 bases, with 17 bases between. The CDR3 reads CASSEGWDLDEQYF. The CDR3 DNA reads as TGTGCCAGCAGCGAAGGTTGGGATCTCGACGAGCAGTACTTC.

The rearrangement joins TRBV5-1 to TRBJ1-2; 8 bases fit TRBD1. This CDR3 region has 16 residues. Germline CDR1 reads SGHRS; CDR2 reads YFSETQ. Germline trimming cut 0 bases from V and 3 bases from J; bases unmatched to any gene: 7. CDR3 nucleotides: TGCGCCAGCAGCTTGGCCCTGGACAGGGTTGACTATGGCTACACCTTC. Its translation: CASSLALDRVDYGYTF.

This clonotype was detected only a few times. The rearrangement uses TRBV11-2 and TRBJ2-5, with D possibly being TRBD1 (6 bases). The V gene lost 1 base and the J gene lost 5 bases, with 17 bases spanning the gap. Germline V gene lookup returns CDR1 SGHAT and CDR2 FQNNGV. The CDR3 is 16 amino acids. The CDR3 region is CASSLATGSGLETQYF. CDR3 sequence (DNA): TGTGCCAGCAGCTTAGCGACAGGTTCCGGTTTGGAGACCCAGTACTTC.

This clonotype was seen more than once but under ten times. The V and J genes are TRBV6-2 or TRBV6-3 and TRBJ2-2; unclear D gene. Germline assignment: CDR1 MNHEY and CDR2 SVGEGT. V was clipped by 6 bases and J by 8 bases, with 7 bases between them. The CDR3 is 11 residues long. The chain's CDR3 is CASSPRGELFF. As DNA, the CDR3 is TGTGCCAGCAGCCCTAGGGGGGAGCTGTTTTTT.

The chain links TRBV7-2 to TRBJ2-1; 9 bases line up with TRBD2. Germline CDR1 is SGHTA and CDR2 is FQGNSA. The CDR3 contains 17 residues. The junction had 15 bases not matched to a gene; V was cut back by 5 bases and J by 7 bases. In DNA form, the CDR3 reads TGTGCCAGCAGCCCACAGCCGCGCGGGGGGGCTCCAAATGAGCAGTTCTTC. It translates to CASSPQPRGGAPNEQFF.

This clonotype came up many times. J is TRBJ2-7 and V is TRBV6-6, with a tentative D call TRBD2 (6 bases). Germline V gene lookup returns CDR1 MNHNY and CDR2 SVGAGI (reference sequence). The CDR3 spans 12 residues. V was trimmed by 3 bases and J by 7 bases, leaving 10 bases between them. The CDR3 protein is CASSYPEGEQYF. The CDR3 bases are TGTGCCAGCAGTTATCCGGAGGGGGAGCAGTACTTC.

CDR3 protein: CSVTPLGLETQYF. Here the CDR3 DNA reads TGCAGCGTTACCCCACTCGGGTTGGAGACCCAGTACTTC. The genes are TRBV29-1 and TRBJ2-5; D remains unclear. In germline, CDR1 is SQVTM, CDR2 ANQGSEA. This CDR3 region has 13 residues. Trimming removed 5 bases from V and 5 bases from J, with 15 bases in between.

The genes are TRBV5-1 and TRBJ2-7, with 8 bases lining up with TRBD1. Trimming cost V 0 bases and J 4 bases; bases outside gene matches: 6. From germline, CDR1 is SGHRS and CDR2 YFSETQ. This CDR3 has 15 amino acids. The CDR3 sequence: CASSLVAGGGYEQYF. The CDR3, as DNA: TGCGCCAGCAGCTTGGTGGCAGGGGGCGGGTACGAGCAGTACTTC.

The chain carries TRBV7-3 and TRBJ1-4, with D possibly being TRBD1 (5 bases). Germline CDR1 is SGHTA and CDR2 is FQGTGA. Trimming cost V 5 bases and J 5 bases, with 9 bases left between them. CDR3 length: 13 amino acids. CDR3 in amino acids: CASSLGRNEKLFF. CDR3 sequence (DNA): TGTGCCAGCAGCCTGGGACGAAATGAAAAACTGTTTTTT.

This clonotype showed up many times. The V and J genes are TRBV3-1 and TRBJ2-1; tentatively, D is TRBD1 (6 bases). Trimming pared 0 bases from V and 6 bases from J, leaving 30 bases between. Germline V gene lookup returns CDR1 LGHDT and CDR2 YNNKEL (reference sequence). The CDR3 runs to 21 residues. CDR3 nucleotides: TGTGCCAGCAGCCAAGAAGATCGGGGAAGCGAAACAGGGTTCGTTTGCAATGAGCAGTTCTTC. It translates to CASSQEDRGSETGFVCNEQFF.

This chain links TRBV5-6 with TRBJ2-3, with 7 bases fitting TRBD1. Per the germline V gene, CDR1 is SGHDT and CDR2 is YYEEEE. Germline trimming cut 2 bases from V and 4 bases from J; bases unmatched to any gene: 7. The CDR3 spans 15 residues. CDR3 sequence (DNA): TGTGCCAGCAGCTTCGGGGCAGGGGGTGCAGATACGCAGTATTTT. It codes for CASSFGAGGADTQYF.

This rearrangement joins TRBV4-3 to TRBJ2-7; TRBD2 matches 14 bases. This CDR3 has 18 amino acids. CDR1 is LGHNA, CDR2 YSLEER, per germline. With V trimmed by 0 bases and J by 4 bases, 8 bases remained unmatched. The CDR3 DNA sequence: TGCGCCAGCAGCCAAGACTCCTCGACTAGCGGGGGGGGGTACGAGCAGTACTTC. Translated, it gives CASSQDSSTSGGGYEQYF.

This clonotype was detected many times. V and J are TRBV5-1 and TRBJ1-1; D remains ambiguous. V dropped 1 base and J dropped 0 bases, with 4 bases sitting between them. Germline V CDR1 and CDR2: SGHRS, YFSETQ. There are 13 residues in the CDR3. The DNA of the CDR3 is TGCGCCAGCAGCTTGTTGCTGAACACTGAAGCTTTCTTT. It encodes CASSLLLNTEAFF.

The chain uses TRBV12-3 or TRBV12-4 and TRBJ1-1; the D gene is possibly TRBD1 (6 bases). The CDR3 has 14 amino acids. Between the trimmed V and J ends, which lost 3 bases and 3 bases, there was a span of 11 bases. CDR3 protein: CASSFRGDYTEAFF. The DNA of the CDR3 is TGTGCCAGCAGTTTCAGGGGAGATTACACTGAAGCTTTCTTT.

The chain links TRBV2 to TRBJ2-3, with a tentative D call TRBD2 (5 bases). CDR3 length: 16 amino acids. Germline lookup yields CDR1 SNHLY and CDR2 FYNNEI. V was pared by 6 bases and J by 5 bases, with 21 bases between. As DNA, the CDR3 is TGTGCCAGCAGGGCGCAGCGGCAAAAAGGAGAAGATACGCAGTATTTT. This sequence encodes CASRAQRQKGEDTQYF. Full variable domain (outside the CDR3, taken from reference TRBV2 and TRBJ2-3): EPEVTQTPSHQVTQMGQEVILRCVPISNHLYFYWYRQILGQKVEFLVSFYNNEISEKSEIFDDQFSVERPDGSNFTLKIRSTKLEDSAMYFCASRAQRQKGEDTQYFGPGTRLTVL.

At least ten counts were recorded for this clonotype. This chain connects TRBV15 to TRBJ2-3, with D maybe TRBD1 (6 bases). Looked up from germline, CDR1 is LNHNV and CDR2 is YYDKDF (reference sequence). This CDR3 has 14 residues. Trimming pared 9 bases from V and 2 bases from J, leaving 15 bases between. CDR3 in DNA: TGTGCCACGGCGAGGGGGTTGGCCACAGATACGCAGTATTTT. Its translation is CATARGLATDTQYF.

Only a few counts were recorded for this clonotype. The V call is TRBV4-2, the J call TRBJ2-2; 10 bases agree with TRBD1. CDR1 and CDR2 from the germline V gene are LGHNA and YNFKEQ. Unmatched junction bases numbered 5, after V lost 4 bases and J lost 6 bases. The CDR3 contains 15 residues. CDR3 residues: CASSPSTGGPGELFF. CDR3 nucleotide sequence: TGTGCCAGCAGCCCCTCGACAGGGGGCCCCGGGGAGCTGTTTTTT.

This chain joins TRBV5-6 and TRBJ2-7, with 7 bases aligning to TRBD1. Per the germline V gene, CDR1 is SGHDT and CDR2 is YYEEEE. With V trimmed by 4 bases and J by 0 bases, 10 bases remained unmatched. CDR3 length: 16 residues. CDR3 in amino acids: CASSPEGQRISYEQYF. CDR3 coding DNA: TGTGCCAGCAGCCCCGAGGGACAGCGAATCTCCTACGAGCAGTACTTC.

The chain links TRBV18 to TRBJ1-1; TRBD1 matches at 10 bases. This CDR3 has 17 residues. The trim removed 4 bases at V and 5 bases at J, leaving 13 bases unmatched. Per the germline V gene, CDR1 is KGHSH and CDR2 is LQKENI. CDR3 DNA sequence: TGTGCCAGCTCACGCACGGGGCCCGGGACAGGGGAGACTGAAGCTTTCTTT. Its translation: CASSRTGPGTGETEAFF. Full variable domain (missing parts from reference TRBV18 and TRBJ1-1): NAGVMQNPRHLVRRRGQEARLRCSPMKGHSHVYWYRQLPEEGLKFMVYLQKENIIDESGMPKERFSAEFPKEGPSILRIQQVVRGDSAAYFCASSRTGPGTGETEAFFGQGTRLTVV.